Below, 8 T cell receptor beta chains from the same sample are listed, as sequenced in a study of OX40 agonist ivuxolimab in advanced cancers. The protocol was immunoSEQ multiplex PCR, while the TCRdb copy is restricted to in-frame clones and leaves out a portion. The sample shows 75,000 to 95,000 clones, around 90% of them seen only once. Sequenced here: CD4+ or CD8+ T cells sorted from blood, sampled in a trial of the OX40 agonist ivuxolimab. The receptor source for this set is an adult with an advanced solid tumor such as melanoma, head and neck, liver or kidney cancer.

CDR3: CASSSTGGSGELFF. CDR3 in DNA: TGTGCCAGCAGTTCGACAGGGGGCTCCGGGGAGCTGTTTTTT. The rearrangement links TRBV28 to TRBJ2-2; 10 nucleotides line up with TRBD1. Germline CDR1 reads MDHEN; CDR2 reads SYDVKM. V shed 4 bases and J 6 bases; nucleotides not matched to a gene: 2. CDR3 length: 14 residues.

This clone has only one observation. V usage is TRBV10-2 and J usage is TRBJ2-3; 8 bases line up with TRBD2. Looked up from germline, CDR1 is WSHSY and CDR2 is SAAADI. V was clipped by 6 bases and J by 1 base; unmatched bases: 9. This CDR3 has 16 residues. DNA for the CDR3: TGCGCCAGCAGCCTGAATGGAGCGGGGGGCACAGATACGCAGTATTTT. This gives the protein CASSLNGAGGTDTQYF.

V and J are TRBV19 and TRBJ1-5; 10 positions match TRBD1. The CDR3 spans 15 residues. In germline, CDR1 is LNHDA, CDR2 SQIVND (reference sequence). Trimming took 7 bases from V and 1 from J; bases not matched to a gene: 4. CDR3 sequence (DNA): TGTGCCAGTAAAGGACAGGGGGGCAGCAATCAGCCCCAGCATTTT. Translating it yields CASKGQGGSNQPQHF.

The sample holds one count of this clone. Written as DNA, the CDR3 is TGTGCCAGCAGCTTCGAGGCCGCAGCCCATGAGCAGTTCTTC. It is translated as CASSFEAAAHEQFF. The rearrangement uses TRBV7-2 and TRBJ2-1; D is uncertain. Trimming removed 3 bases at V and 8 bases at J, with 14 bases between. Germline-derived CDR1 and CDR2 are SGHTA and FQGNSA. This CDR3 comprises 14 residues. The entire variable domain, with the rest obtained from reference TRBV7-2 and TRBJ2-1, is as follows: GAGVSQSPSNKVTEKGKDVELRCDPISGHTALYWYRQSLGQGLEFLIYFQGNSAPDKSGLPSDRFSAERTGGSVSTLTIQRTQQEDSAVYLCASSFEAAAHEQFFGPGTRLTVL.

The count of this clone is one. The chain combines TRBV7-2 with TRBJ2-3, with TRBD2 matching 8 bases. Germline assignment: CDR1 SGHTA and CDR2 FQGNSA. J gave up 2 bases and V 2 bases, and 3 bases lay outside the gene matches. CDR3 size: 15 residues. CDR3 region: CASSLFGGDTDTQYF. The CDR3 bases are TGTGCCAGCAGCTTATTCGGGGGGGACACAGATACGCAGTATTTT.

The V call is TRBV7-2, the J call TRBJ2-1, with D possibly called TRBD1 or TRBD2 (6 bases each). The CDR3 is made up of 16 amino acids. Germline CDR1 SGHTA, CDR2 FQGNSA. With 4 bases removed from V and 4 bases from J, the gap between germline ends came to 17 bases. The chain's CDR3 is CASSSRGDKGYNEQFF. In nucleotides, the CDR3 is TGTGCCAGCAGCTCAAGGGGGGACAAGGGATACAATGAGCAGTTCTTC.

In this sample, this clone turned up once. V gene TRBV9 combines with J gene TRBJ1-5; possible D gene TRBD1, 5 bases. V gave up 0 bases and J gave up 1 base, with 8 bases separating them. Germline loops: CDR1 SGDLS, CDR2 YYNGEE. The CDR3 totals 15 residues. CDR3: CASSVGQGSNQPQHF. The CDR3 bases are TGTGCCAGCAGCGTAGGGCAGGGAAGCAATCAGCCCCAGCATTTT.

This clone was observed a few times. V gene TRBV6-5 combines with J gene TRBJ2-7, with 8 bases fitting TRBD1. Germline values: CDR1 MNHEY, CDR2 SVGAGI. The CDR3 contains 14 residues. Unmatched junction bases numbered 4, after V lost 2 bases and J lost 4 bases. The DNA for the CDR3 is TGTGCCAGCAGTTACCTCACAGGGGGATACGAGCAGTACTTC. It is translated as CASSYLTGGYEQYF.